The sequence of this T cell receptor (beta chain) was determined in a study of blood T cells in healthy people across ages. Findings and limits, study-wide: More naive CD4+ cells and higher diversity were found in long-lived than in aged donors.

The second PCR ran about 6 to 11 cycles with a sample-barcoded 5' primer and J-beta primers. One entry per CDR3 protein results from TCRdb running MiXCR on the 5' RACE reads. Among just under 550,000 distinct CDR3 sequences listed, 24% were seen once. Remarks on this clonotype: Antigen unknown.

This CDR3 is 15 amino acids long. CDR1 and CDR2 from the germline V gene are MDHEN and SYDVKM. The V and J ends lost 3 bases and 10 bases respectively, with 16 bases between them. This sample also appeared in a second study, on T cells of mothers and their children. That publication notes: Added by the second PCR's M1S primer were sample barcodes and 2-4 random nucleotides. The analysis detected no persistent microchimeric T cell clones.

The V call is TRBV28, the J call TRBJ1-6; tentatively, D is TRBD1 (5 bases). The source of this sequence is a boy under 18 in good health. Specimen: blood. The chain's CDR3 is CASSFSDRGGSPLHF. The CDR3 DNA is TGTGCCAGCAGTTTTTCCGATAGGGGAGGCTCACCCCTCCACTTT.